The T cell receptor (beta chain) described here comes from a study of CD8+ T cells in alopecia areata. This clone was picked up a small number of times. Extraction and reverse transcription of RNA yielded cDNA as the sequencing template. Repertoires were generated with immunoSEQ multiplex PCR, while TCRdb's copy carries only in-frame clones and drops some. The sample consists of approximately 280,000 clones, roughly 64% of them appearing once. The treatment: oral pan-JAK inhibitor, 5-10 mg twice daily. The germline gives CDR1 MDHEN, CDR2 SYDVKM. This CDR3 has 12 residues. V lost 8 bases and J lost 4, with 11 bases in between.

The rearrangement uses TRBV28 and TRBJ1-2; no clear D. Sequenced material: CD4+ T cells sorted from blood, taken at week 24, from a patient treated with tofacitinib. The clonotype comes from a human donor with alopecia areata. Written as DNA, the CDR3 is TGTGCCAGCTCTCTAGGCCTCTATGGCTACACCTTC. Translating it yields CASSLGLYGYTF.